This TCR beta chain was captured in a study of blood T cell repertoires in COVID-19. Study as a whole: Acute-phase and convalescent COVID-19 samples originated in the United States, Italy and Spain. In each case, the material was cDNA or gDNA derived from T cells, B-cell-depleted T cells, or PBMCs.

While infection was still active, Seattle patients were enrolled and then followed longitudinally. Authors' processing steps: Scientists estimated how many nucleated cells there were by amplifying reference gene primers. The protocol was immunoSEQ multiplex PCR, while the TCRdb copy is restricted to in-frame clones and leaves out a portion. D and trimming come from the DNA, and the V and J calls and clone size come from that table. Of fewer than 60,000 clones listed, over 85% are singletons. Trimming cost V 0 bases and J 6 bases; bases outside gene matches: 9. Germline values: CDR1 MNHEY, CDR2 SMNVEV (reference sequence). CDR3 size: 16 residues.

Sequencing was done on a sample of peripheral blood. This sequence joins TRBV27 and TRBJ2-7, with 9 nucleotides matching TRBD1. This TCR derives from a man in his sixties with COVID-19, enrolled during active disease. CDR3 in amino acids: CASSLSTGQGFSEQYF. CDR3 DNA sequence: TGTGCCAGCAGTTTATCGACAGGACAGGGGTTCTCCGAGCAGTACTTC.